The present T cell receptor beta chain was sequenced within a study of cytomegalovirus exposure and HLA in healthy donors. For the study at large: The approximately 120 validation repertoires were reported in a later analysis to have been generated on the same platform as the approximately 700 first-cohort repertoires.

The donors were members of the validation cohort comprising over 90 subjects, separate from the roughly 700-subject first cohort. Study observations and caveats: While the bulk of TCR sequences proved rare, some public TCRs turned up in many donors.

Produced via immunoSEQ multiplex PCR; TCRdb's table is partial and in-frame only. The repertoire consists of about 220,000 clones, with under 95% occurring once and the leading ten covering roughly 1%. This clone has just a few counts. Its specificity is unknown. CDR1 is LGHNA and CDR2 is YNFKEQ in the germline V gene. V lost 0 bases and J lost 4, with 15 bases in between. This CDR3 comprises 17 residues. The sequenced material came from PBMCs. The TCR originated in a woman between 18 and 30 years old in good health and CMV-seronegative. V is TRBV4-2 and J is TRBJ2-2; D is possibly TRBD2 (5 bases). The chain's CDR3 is CASSQEPRSGTTGELFF. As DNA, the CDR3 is TGTGCCAGCAGCCAAGAGCCGAGGAGCGGCACCACCGGGGAGCTGTTTTTT.